The T cell receptor (beta chain) under discussion was sequenced for a study of T cell repertoires in cytomegalovirus infection. Study at large: Matching HLA type and CMV infection were both indicated by public TCR beta signatures. Notes on the study in general: Clonotype analysis showed dominance of the ex vivo response by HLA-C-restricted CMV-specific TCR beta clonotypes. Carriers of CMV plus the relevant HLA were identified by cumulative public TCR beta family frequency.

About this clonotype: Its antigen is undetermined.

TCRdb fed the reads into MiXCR, producing one record per CDR3 protein. The sample has a few hundred thousand distinct CDR3 sequences, over 35% seen once; the top ten hold around 50%. The CDR3 loop spans 14 amino acids. With 4 bases removed from V and 4 bases from J, the gap between germline ends came to 12 bases. Germline V gene lookup returns CDR1 SGHTA and CDR2 FQGNSA. This TCR came from a human donor in good health (CMV status not recorded). Some clones in this sample may be carry-over from other donors' samples. V usage is TRBV7-2 and J usage is TRBJ2-3; D may be TRBD1 (6 bases). Sequenced here: cultured PBMCs, sampled from culture after CMV antigen stimulation. CDR3 sequence (DNA): TGTGCCAGCAGCTACCGGGACAAAGCAGATACGCAGTATTTT. Protein product: CASSYRDKADTQYF.